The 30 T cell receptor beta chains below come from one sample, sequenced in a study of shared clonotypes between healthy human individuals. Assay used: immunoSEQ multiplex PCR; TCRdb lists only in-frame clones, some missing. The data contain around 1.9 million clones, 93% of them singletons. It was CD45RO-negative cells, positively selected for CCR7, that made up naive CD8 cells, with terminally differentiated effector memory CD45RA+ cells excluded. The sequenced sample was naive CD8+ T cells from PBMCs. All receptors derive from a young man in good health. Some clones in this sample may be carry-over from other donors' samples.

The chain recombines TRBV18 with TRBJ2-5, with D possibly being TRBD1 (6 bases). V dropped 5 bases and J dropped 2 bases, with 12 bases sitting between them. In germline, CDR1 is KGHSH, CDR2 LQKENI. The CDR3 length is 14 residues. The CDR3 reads CASSSTGWQETQYF. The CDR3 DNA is TGTGCCAGCTCATCCACAGGGTGGCAAGAGACCCAGTACTTC.

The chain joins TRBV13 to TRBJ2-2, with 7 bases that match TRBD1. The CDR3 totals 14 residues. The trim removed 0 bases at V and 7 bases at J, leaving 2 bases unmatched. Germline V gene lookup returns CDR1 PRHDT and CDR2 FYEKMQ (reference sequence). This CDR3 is CASSLGGGGGELFF. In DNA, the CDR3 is TGTGCCAGCAGCTTAGGAGGGGGCGGCGGGGAGCTGTTTTTT.

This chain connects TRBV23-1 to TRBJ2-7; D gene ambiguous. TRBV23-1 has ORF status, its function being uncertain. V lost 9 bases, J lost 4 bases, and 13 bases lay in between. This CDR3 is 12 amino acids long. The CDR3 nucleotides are TGCGCCAGGGATCCGGGTGGATACGAGCAGTACTTC. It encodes CARDPGGYEQYF.

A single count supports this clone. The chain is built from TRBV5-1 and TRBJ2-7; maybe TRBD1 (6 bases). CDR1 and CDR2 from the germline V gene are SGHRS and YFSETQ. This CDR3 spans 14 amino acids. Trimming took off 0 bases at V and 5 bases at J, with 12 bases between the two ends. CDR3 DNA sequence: TGCGCCAGCAGCTTGGTCGTCAGGGGCAACGAGCAGTACTTC. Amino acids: CASSLVVRGNEQYF.

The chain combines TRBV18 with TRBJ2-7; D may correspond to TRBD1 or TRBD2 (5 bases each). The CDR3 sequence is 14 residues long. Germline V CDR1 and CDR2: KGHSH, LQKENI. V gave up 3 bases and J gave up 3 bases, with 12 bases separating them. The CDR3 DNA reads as TGTGCCAGCTCACCCAGGGACGTCAACTACGAGCAGTACTTC. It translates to CASSPRDVNYEQYF.

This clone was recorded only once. CDR3 in DNA: TGCGCCAGCAGTGAACACGGGAGCTACGAGCAGTACTTC. Protein product: CASSEHGSYEQYF. This chain joins TRBV10-1 and TRBJ2-7; D is possibly TRBD2 (6 bases). Trimming cost V 3 bases and J 3 bases, with 9 bases left between them. CDR1 is WNHNN, CDR2 SYGVQD, per germline (reference sequence). The CDR3 sequence is 13 residues long.

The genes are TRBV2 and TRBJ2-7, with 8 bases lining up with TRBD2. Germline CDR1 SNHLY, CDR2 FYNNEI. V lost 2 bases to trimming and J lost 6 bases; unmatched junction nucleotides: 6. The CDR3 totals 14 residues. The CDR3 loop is CASSELGRAPEQYF. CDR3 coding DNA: TGTGCCAGCAGTGAACTCGGGAGGGCCCCCGAGCAGTACTTC.

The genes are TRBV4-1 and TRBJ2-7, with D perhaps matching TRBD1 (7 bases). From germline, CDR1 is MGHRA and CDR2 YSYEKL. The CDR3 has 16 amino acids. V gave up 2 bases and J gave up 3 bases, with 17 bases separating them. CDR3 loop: CASSQKGAGSYYEQYF. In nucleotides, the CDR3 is TGCGCCAGCAGCCAAAAGGGGGCCGGGAGTTACTACGAGCAGTACTTC.

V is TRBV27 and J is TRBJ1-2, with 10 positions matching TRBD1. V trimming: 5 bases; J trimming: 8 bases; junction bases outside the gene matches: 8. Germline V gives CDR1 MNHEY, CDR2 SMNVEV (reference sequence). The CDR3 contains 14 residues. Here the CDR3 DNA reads TGTGCCAGCAGTCAGGGACAGGGGCGATCGGGCTACACCTTC. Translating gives CASSQGQGRSGYTF.

CDR3 DNA: TGTGCCAGCAGCGTAGACAAAGGTATGGGCGTGAACACTGAAGCTTTCTTT. It codes for CASSVDKGMGVNTEAFF. The rearrangement links TRBV9 to TRBJ1-1; unclear D gene. CDR1 and CDR2 (germline): SGDLS, YYNGEE. V lost 0 bases and J 0 bases, leaving 15 bases between the germline ends. This CDR3 has 17 amino acids.

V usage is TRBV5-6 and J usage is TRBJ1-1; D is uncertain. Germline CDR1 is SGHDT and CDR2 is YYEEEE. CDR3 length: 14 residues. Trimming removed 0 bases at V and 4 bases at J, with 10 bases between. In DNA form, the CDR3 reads TGTGCCAGCAGCTTGGTAGGGAAAATCACTGAAGCTTTCTTT. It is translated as CASSLVGKITEAFF.

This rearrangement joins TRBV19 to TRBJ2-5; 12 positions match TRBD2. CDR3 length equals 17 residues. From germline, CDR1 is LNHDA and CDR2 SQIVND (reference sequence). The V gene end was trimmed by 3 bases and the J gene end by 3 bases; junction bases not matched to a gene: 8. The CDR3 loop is CASSMGALAGGEETQYF. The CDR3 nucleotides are TGTGCCAGTAGTATGGGGGCACTAGCGGGAGGAGAAGAGACCCAGTACTTC. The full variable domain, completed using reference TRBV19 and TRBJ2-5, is DGGITQSPKYLFRKEGQNVTLSCEQNLNHDAMYWYRQDPGQGLRLIYYSQIVNDFQKGDIAEGYSVSREKKESFPLTVTSAQKNPTAFYLCASSMGALAGGEETQYFGPGTRLLVL.

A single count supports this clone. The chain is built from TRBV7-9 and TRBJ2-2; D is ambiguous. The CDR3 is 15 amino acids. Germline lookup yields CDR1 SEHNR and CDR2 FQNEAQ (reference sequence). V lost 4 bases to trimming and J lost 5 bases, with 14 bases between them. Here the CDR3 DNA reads TGTGCCAGCAGCTCGCAGACGCGACGTACCGGGGAGCTGTTTTTT. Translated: CASSSQTRRTGELFF.

CDR3 region: CASSLGGPGPRYEQYF. The CDR3 DNA sequence: TGTGCCAGCAGCTTGGGGGGGCCCGGCCCTCGATACGAGCAGTACTTC. The chain joins TRBV5-6 to TRBJ2-7; possibly TRBD1 for D (6 bases). The V and J ends lost 0 bases and 4 bases respectively, with 17 bases between them. From germline, CDR1 is SGHDT and CDR2 YYEEEE. The CDR3 extends over 16 amino acids.

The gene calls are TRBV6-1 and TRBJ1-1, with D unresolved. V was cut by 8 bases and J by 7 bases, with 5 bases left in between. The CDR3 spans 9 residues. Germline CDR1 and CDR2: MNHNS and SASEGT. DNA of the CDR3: TGTGCCAGCGGCTTTGAAGCTTTCTTT. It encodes CASGFEAFF.

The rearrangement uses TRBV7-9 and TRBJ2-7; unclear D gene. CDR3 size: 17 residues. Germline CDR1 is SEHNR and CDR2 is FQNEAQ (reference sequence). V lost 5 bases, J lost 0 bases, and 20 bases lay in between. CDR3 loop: CASSPVMWYGSSYEQYF. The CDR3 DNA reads TGTGCCAGCAGCCCCGTTATGTGGTACGGAAGCTCCTACGAGCAGTACTTC.

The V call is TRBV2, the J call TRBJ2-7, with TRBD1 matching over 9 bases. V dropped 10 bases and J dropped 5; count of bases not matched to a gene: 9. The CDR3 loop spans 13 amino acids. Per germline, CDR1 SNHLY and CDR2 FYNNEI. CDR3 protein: CATGDRVFDEQYF. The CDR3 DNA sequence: TGTGCCACCGGGGACAGGGTCTTCGACGAGCAGTACTTC.

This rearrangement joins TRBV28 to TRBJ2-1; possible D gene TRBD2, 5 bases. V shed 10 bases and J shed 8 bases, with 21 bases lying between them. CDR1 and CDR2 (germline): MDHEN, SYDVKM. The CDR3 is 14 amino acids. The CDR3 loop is CANQTRVGLDEQFF. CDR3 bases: TGTGCCAACCAAACTAGGGTAGGTCTCGATGAGCAGTTCTTC.

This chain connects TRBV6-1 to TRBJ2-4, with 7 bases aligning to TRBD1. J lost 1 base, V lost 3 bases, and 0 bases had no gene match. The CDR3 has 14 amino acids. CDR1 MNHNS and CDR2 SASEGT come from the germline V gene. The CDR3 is CASSETGAKNIQYF. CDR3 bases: TGTGCCAGCAGTGAGACAGGGGCCAAAAACATTCAGTACTTC.

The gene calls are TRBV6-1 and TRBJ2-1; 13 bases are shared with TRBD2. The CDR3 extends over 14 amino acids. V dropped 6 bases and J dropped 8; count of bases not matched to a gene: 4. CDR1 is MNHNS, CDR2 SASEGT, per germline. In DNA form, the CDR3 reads TGTGCCAGCAGGAGACTAGCGGGAGGCGATGAGCAGTTCTTC. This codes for CASRRLAGGDEQFF.

The CDR3, as DNA: TGTGCCAGCAGTCCAAGGGGACTAACGAACTTAGGCGAGCAGTACTTC. Its protein is CASSPRGLTNLGEQYF. This chain connects TRBV27 to TRBJ2-7; 7 bases line up with TRBD2. There are 16 residues in the CDR3. Trimming cost V 5 bases and J 6 bases; bases outside gene matches: 16. Per the germline V gene, CDR1 is MNHEY and CDR2 is SMNVEV (reference sequence).

CDR3 nucleotides: TGTGCCAGCAGCACCCCTCGCTCTGGGACCTCCTACGAGCAGTACTTC. Its protein is CASSTPRSGTSYEQYF. The chain carries TRBV7-6 and TRBJ2-7; D possibly uses TRBD1 or TRBD2 (5 bases each). CDR3 length: 16 residues. V was shortened by 5 bases and J by 0 bases, with 17 bases between the two germline ends. Germline V gives CDR1 SGHVS, CDR2 FNYEAQ.

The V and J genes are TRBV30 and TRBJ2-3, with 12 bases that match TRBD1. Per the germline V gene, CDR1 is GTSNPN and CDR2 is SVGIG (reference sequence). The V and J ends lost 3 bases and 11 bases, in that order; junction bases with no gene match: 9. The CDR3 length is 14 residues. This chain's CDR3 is CAWSAGQGAYWQYF. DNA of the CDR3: TGTGCCTGGAGCGCGGGACAGGGGGCCTATTGGCAGTATTTT.

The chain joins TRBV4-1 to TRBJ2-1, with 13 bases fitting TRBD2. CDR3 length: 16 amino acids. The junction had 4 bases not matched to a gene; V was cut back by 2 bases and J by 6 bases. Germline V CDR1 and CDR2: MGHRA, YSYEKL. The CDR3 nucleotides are TGCGCCAGCAGCCAACTAACTAGCGGGAGGGGCAATGAGCAGTTCTTC. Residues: CASSQLTSGRGNEQFF.

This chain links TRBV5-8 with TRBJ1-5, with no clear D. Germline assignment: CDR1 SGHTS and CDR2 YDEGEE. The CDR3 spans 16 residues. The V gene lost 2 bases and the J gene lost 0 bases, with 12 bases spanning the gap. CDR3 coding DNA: TGTGCCAGCAGCTTCCTGAAGGGCTATAGCAATCAGCCCCAGCATTTT. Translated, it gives CASSFLKGYSNQPQHF. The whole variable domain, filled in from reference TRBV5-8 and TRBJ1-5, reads EAGVTQSPTHLIKTRGQQATLRCSPISGHTSVYWYQQALGLGLQFLLWYDEGEERNRGNFPPRFSGRQFPNYSSELNVNALELEDSALYLCASSFLKGYSNQPQHFGDGTRLSIL.

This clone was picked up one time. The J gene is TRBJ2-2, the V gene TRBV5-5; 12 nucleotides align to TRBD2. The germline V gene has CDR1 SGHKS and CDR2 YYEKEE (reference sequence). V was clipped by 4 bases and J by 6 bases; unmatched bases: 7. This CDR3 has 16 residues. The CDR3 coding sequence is TGTGCCAGCAGCCCTGGACTAGCGGGATACGCCGGGGAGCTGTTTTTT. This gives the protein CASSPGLAGYAGELFF.

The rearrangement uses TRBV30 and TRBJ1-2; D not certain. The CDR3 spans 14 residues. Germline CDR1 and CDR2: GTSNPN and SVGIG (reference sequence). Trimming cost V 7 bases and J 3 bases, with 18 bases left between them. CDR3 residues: CASIRRAPDYGYTF. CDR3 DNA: TGTGCCTCCATCCGGAGGGCCCCGGACTATGGCTACACCTTC.

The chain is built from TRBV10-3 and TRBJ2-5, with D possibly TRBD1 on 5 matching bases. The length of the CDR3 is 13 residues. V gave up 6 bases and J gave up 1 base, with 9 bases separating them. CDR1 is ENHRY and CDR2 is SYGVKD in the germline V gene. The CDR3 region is CAIRHDSQETQYF. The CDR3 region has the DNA TGTGCCATCAGACATGACAGCCAAGAGACCCAGTACTTC.

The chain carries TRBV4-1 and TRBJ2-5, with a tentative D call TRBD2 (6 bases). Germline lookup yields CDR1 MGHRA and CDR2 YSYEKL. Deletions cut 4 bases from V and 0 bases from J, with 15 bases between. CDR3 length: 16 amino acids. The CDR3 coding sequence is TGCGCCAGCAGCCCCTCTCTAGCGCTGTACCAAGAGACCCAGTACTTC. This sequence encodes CASSPSLALYQETQYF.

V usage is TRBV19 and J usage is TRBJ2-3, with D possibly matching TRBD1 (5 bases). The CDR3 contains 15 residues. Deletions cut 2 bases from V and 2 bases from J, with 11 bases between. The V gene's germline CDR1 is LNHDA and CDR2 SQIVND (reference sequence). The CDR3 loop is CASSILGQFTDTQYF. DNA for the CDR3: TGTGCCAGTAGTATACTTGGACAATTCACAGATACGCAGTATTTT.